This T cell receptor beta chain comes out of a study of OX40 agonist ivuxolimab in advanced cancers. Study conclusions and caveats: In the 0.1 to 3.0 mg/kg range, CD4+ and CD8+ blood T cells had expanded clonally by week 6.

Assay: immunoSEQ multiplex PCR; the TCRdb copy retains only in-frame clones and omits some. Here the sample spans 85,000 or so clones, about 86% being singletons. Points on this clone: Its antigen is still unknown.

The CDR3 contains 15 residues. The germline gives CDR1 SGHNT, CDR2 YYREEE (reference sequence). The ends lost 1 base at V and 6 bases at J; junction bases unmatched: 9. The receptor's source is an adult with an advanced solid tumor such as melanoma, head and neck, liver or kidney cancer. Specimen: CD4+ or CD8+ T cells sorted from blood, collected in a trial of the OX40 agonist ivuxolimab. The chain carries TRBV5-4 and TRBJ2-7; TRBD1 matches 8 bases. CDR3 region: CASSLLQGVLGEQYF. DNA for the CDR3: TGTGCCAGCAGCTTGTTACAGGGGGTATTAGGCGAGCAGTACTTC.